This entry describes one TCR beta chain. Antigen specificity is unknown. The PCR contained 60 Vbeta and 13 Jbeta primers. Assay used: immunoSEQ multiplex PCR; TCRdb lists only in-frame clones, some missing. This table holds some 150,000 clones, around 80% found once. The data derive from a study of cytomegalovirus exposure and HLA in healthy donors. Study summary: Of 350 to 400 genotyped donors, around 80% grouped in the Caucasian-associated ancestry cluster.

The V gene's germline CDR1 is SEHNR and CDR2 FQNEAQ (reference sequence). This CDR3 region has 16 residues. V was pared by 5 bases and J by 9 bases, with 15 bases of the junction left unmatched. Points from the study as a whole: TCR sequences were mostly rare, though some public TCRs occurred in many donors. Another analysis was done later, and it associated approximately 18,000 TCR beta sequences with HLA alleles at 0.05 false discovery rate.

V and J are TRBV7-9 and TRBJ2-1; 8 bases fit TRBD2. The sequence derives from a man between 35 and 55 years old in good health and CMV-seronegative. The sample comprised PBMCs. CDR3 DNA sequence: TGTGCCAGCAGCCCTTCAAGGGCTAGCGGGTCTGGTGAGCAGTTCTTC. This codes for CASSPSRASGSGEQFF. The full variable domain, completed using reference TRBV7-9 and TRBJ2-1, is DTGVSQNPRHKITKRGQNVTFRCDPISEHNRLYWYRQTLGQGPEFLTYFQNEAQLEKSRLLSDRFSAERPKGSFSTLEIQRTEQGDSAMYLCASSPSRASGSGEQFFGPGTRLTVL.